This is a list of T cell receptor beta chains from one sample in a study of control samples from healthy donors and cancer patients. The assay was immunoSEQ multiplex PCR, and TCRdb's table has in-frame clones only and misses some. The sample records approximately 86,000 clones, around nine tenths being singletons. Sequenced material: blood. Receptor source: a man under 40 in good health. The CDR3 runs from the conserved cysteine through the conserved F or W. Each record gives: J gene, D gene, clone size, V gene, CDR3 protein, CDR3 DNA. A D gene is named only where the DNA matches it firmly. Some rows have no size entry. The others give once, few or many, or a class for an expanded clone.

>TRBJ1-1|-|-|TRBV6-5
CASSWTENTEAFF
TGTGCCAGCAGTTGGACGGAGAACACTGAAGCTTTCTTT
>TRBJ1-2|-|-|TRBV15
CATSRAGNRVGGYTF
TGTGCCACCAGCAGAGCAGGGAACAGGGTCGGCGGCTACACCTTC
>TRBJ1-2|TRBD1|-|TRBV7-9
CASSARQGPWYGYTF
TGTGCCAGCAGCGCCAGACAGGGACCCTGGTATGGCTACACCTTC
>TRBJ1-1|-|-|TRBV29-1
CSVEDTGVANTEAFF
TGCAGCGTTGAAGATACGGGGGTGGCGAACACTGAAGCTTTCTTT
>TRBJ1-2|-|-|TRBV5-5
CASSSTVSSTF
TGTGCCAGCAGTTCAACCGTCTCTAGTACCTTC
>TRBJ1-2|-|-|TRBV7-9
CASSLARNPNYGYTF
TGTGCCAGCAGCTTAGCGCGGAATCCTAACTATGGCTACACCTTC
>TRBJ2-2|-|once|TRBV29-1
CSVDVGGGELFF
TGCAGCGTTGACGTGGGTGGCGGGGAGCTGTTTTTT
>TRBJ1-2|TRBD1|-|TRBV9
CASTYQQGNYGYTF
TGTGCCAGCACCTACCAACAGGGGAACTATGGCTACACCTTC
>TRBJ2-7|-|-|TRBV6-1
CASSAYRSQGSYEQYF
TGTGCCAGCAGTGCATATAGGAGTCAAGGGTCCTACGAGCAGTACTTC
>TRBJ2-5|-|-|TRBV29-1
CSVVQGGETQYF
TGCAGCGTTGTTCAGGGTGGAGAGACCCAGTACTTC
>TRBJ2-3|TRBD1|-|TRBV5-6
CASSLEGQGGGTQYF
TGTGCCAGCAGCTTGGAGGGACAGGGGGGTGGTACGCAGTATTTT
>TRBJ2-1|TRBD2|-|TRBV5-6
CASSLISSGGKNEQFF
TGTGCCAGCAGCTTGATCTCCAGCGGGGGGAAGAATGAGCAGTTCTTC
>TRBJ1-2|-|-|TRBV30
CAWSRKGSYTF
TGTGCCTGGAGTAGGAAGGGCTCCTACACCTTC
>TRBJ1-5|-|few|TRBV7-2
CASSLVGSQANQPQHF
TGTGCCAGCAGCTTAGTGGGTTCACAGGCCAATCAGCCCCAGCATTTT
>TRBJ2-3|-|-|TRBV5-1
CASKFFLGQSTDTQYF
TGCGCCAGCAAATTCTTTTTGGGGCAGAGCACAGATACGCAGTATTTT
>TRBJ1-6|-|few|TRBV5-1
CASSYQGSDSPLHF
TGCGCCAGCAGCTATCAGGGGTCTGATTCACCCCTCCACTTT
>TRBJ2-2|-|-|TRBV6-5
CASSYSTYSNTGELFF
TGTGCCAGCAGTTACTCGACCTATTCGAACACCGGGGAGCTGTTTTTT
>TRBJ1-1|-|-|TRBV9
CASSPAGGFGGTEAFF
TGTGCCAGCAGCCCCGCGGGTGGGTTTGGAGGCACTGAAGCTTTCTTT
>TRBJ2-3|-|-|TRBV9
CASSVLSSTDTQYF
TGTGCCAGCAGCGTCCTCAGCAGCACAGATACGCAGTATTTT
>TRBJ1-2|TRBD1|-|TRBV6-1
CASSEAGGRYGYTF
TGTGCCAGCAGTGAAGCAGGGGGCAGGTATGGCTACACCTTC
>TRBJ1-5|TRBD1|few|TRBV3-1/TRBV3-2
CASSQGTGTQPQHF
TGTGCCAGCAGCCAAGGGACAGGGACTCAGCCCCAGCATTTT
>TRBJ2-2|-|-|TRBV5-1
CASRQDSANTGELFF
TGCGCCAGCAGGCAGGACTCGGCGAACACCGGGGAGCTGTTTTTT
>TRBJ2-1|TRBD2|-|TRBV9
CASTGSGGPYNEQFF
TGTGCCAGCACCGGTAGCGGGGGACCGTACAATGAGCAGTTCTTC
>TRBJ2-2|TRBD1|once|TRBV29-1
CSVETGLLNTGELFF
TGCAGCGTTGAGACAGGGTTATTGAACACCGGGGAGCTGTTTTTT
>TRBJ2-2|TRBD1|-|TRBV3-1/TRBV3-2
CASSQTLGTGGHTGELFF
TGTGCCAGCAGCCAAACCCTCGGGACAGGGGGGCACACCGGGGAGCTGTTTTTT
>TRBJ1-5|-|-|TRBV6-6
CASSMSRAQPQHF
TGTGCCAGCAGCATGTCCAGGGCTCAGCCCCAGCATTTT
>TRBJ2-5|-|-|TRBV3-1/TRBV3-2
CASSQVEWLVEETQYF
TGTGCCAGCAGCCAAGTTGAGTGGCTAGTTGAAGAGACCCAGTACTTC
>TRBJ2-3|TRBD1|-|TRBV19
CASSMTGGTDTQYF
TGTGCCAGTAGTATGACAGGGGGGACAGATACGCAGTATTTT
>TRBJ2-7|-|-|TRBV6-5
CASSHSDSYEQYF
TGTGCCAGCAGTCACTCGGACTCGTACGAGCAGTACTTC
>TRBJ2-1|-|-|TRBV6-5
CASSYSTNYNEQFF
TGTGCCAGCAGTTACTCGACCAACTACAATGAGCAGTTCTTC
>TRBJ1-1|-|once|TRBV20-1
CSASRGAGEAEAFF
TGCAGTGCTAGTAGGGGGGCGGGTGAGGCTGAAGCTTTCTTT
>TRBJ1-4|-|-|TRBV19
CASQTPGLGNEKLFF
TGTGCCAGTCAGACACCGGGGTTGGGTAATGAAAAACTGTTTTTT
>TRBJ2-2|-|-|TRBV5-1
CASSPTGTSNTGELFF
TGCGCCAGCAGCCCGACCGGGACTTCGAACACCGGGGAGCTGTTTTTT
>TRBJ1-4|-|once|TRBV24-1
CATSDSRGSNEKLFF
TGTGCCACCAGTGATTCAAGGGGCTCTAATGAAAAACTGTTTTTT
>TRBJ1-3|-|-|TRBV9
CASSVGALGGNTIYF
TGTGCCAGCAGCGTCGGAGCCCTCGGTGGAAACACCATATATTTT
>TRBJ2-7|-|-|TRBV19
CASSSRMDEQYF
TGTGCCAGTAGTAGCAGGATGGACGAGCAGTACTTC
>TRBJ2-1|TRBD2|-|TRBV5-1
CASSSGRPGLAYNEQFF
TGCGCCAGCAGCTCAGGGAGACCGGGACTAGCGTACAATGAGCAGTTCTTC
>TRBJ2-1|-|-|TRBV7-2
CASSLARAGTEQFF
TGTGCCAGCAGCTTAGCACGGGCCGGAACTGAGCAGTTCTTC
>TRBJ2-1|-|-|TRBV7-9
CASSGRTRSHNEQFF
TGTGCCAGCAGCGGTCGGACCCGATCCCACAATGAGCAGTTCTTC
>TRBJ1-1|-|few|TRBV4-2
CASSQDANTEAFF
TGTGCCAGCAGCCAAGATGCTAACACTGAAGCTTTCTTT